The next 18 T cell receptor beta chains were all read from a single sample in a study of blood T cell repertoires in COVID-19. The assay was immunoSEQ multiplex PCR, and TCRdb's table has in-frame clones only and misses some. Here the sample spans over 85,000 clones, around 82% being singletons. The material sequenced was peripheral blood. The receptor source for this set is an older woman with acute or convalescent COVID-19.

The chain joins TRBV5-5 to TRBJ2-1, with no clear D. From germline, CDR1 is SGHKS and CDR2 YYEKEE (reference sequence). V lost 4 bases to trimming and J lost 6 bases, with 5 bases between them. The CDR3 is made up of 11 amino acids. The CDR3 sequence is CASSPSNEQFF. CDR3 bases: TGTGCCAGCAGCCCGAGCAATGAGCAGTTCTTC.

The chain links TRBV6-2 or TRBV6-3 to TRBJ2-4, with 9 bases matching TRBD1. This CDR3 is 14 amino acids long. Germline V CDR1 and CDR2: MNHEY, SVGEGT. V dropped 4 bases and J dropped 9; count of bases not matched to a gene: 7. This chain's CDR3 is CASSSQGAPGIQYF. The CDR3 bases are TGTGCCAGCAGTTCACAGGGGGCCCCCGGCATTCAGTACTTC.

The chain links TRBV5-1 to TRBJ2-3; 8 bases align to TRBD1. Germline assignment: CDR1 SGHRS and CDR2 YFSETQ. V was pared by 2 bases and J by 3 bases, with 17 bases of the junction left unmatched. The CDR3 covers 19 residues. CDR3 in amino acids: CASSFGVMGTGVMTDTQYF. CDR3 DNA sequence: TGCGCCAGCAGCTTTGGGGTGATGGGGACAGGTGTAATGACAGATACGCAGTATTTT.

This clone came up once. DNA for the CDR3: TGTGCCAGCAGTTACGGCCAACAAGAGACCCAGTACTTC. Encoded protein: CASSYGQQETQYF. This chain links TRBV6-5 with TRBJ2-5; no firm D call. Germline V CDR1 and CDR2: MNHEY, SVGAGI. The length of the CDR3 is 13 residues. V was cut by 2 bases and J by 2 bases, with 6 bases left in between.

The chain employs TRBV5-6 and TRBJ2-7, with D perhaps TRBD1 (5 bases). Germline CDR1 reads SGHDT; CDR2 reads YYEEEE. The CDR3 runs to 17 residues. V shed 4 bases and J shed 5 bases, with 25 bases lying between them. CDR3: CASSNPENGYQGDEQYF. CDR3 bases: TGTGCCAGCAGCAATCCAGAAAATGGCTACCAAGGGGACGAGCAGTACTTC.

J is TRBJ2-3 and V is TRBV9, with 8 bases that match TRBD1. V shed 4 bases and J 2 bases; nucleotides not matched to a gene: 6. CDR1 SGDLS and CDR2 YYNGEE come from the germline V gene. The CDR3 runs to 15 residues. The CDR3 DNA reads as TGTGCCAGCAGCCCCTGGCAGGGGGCCACAGATACGCAGTATTTT. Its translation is CASSPWQGATDTQYF.

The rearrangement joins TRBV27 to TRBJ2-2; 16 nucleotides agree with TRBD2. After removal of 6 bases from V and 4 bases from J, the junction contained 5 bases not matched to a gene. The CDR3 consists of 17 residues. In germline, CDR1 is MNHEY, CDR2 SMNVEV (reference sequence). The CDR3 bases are TGTGCCAGCAGGGGACTAGCGGGGGGGCCGGGCACCGGGGAGCTGTTTTTT. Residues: CASRGLAGGPGTGELFF.

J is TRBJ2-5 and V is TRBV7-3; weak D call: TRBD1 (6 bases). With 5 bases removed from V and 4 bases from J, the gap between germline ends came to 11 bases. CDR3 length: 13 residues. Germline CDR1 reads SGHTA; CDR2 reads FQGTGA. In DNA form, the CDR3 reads TGTGCCAGCAGCAGGGGGAGCGGAGAGACCCAGTACTTC. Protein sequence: CASSRGSGETQYF.

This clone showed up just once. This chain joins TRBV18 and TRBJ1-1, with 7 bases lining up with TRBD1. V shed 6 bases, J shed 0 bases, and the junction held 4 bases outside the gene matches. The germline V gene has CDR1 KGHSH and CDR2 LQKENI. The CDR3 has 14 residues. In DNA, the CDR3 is TGTGCCAGCTCTCAGGGGGGAATGAACACTGAAGCTTTCTTT. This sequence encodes CASSQGGMNTEAFF.

The CDR3 spells CASSLGTSSSGNTIYF. CDR3 nucleotides: TGCGCCAGCAGCCTTGGCACCTCCAGCTCTGGAAACACCATATATTTT. The J gene is TRBJ1-3, the V gene TRBV5-1; no firm D call. The ends were cut back, 4 bases at V and 0 bases at J, with 14 bases in the middle. CDR3 length equals 16 residues. Germline V lookup: CDR1 SGHRS, CDR2 YFSETQ.

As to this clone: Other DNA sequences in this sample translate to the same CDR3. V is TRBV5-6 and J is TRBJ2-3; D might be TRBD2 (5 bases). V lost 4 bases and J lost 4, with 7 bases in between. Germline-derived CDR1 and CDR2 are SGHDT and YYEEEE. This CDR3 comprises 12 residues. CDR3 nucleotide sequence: TGTGCCAGCAGCCTCGGGGCAGATACGCAGTATTTT. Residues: CASSLGADTQYF. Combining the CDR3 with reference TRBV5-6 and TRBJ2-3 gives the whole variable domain DAGVTQSPTHLIKTRGQQVTLRCSPKSGHDTVSWYQQALGQGPQFIFQYYEEEERQRGNFPDRFSGHQFPNYSSELNVNALLLGDSALYLCASSLGADTQYFGPGTRLTVL.

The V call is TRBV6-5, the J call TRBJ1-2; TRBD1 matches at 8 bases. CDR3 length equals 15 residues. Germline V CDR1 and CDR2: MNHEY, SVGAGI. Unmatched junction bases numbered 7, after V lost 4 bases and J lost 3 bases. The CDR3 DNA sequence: TGTGCCAGCAGTTTCACGACAGGGGCGGACTATGGCTACACCTTC. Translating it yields CASSFTTGADYGYTF.

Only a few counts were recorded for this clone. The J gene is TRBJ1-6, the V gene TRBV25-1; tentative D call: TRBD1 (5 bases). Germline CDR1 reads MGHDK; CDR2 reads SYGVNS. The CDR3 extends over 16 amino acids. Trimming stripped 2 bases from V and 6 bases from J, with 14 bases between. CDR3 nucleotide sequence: TGTGCCAGCAGTGAAGCGGGGACGGACCCTAATTCACCCCTCCACTTT. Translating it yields CASSEAGTDPNSPLHF.

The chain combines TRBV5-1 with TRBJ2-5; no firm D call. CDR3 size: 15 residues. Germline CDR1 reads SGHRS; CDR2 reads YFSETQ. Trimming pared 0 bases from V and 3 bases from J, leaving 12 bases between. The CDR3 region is CASSLGSAAEETQYF. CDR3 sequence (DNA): TGCGCCAGCAGCTTGGGGTCTGCGGCGGAAGAGACCCAGTACTTC.

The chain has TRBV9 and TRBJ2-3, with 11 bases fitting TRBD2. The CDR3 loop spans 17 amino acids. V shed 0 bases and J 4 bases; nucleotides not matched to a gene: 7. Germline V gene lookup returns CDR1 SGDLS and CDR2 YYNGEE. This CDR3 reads CASSVGASGGMADTQYF. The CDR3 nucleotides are TGTGCCAGCAGCGTAGGGGCTAGCGGGGGGATGGCAGATACGCAGTATTTT.

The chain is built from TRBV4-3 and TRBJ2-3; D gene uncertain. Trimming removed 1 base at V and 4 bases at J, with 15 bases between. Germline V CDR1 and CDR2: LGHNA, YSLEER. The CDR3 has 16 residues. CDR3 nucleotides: TGCGCCAGCAGCCAAGGCGCGGATACCCGCTCAGATACGCAGTATTTT. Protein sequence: CASSQGADTRSDTQYF.

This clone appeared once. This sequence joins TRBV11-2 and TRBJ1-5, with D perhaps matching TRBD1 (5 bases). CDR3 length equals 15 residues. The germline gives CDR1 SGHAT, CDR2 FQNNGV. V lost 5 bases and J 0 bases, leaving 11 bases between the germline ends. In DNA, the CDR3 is TGTGCCAGCAGCGACGGACAAACTAGCAATCAGCCCCAGCATTTT. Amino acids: CASSDGQTSNQPQHF.

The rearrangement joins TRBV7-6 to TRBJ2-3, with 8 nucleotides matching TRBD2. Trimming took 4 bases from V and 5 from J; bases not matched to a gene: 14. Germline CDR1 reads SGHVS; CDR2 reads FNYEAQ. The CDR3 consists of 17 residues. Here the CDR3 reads CASSSTRGGPSGDTQYF. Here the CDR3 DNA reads TGTGCCAGCAGCTCGACACGGGGGGGCCCATCCGGAGATACGCAGTATTTT.